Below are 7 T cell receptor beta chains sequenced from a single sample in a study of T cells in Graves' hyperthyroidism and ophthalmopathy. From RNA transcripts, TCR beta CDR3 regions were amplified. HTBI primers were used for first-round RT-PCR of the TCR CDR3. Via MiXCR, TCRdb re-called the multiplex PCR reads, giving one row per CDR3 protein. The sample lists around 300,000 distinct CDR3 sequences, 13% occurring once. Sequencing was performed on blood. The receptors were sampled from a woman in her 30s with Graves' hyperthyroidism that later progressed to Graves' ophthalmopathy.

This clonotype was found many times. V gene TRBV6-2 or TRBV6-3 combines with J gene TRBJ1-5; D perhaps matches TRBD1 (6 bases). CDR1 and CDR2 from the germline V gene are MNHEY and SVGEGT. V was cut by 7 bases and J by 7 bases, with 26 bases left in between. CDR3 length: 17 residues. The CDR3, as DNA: TGTGCCAGCACCTTCGCCCTACAGGGAAGTCGTAACCAGCCCCAGCATTTT. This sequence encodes CASTFALQGSRNQPQHF.

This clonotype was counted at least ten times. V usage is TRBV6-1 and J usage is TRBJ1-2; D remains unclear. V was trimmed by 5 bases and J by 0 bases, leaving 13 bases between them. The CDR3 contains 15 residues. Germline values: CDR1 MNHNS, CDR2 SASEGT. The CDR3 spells CASSFSTVTNYGYTF. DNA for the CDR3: TGTGCCAGCAGTTTTTCGACGGTTACTAACTATGGCTACACCTTC.

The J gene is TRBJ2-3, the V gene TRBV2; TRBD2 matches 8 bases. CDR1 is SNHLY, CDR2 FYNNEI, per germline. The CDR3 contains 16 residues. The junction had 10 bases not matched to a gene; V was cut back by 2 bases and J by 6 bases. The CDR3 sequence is CASSEQEWASGDTQYF. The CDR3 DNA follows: TGTGCCAGCAGTGAACAGGAGTGGGCTAGCGGGGATACGCAGTATTTT.

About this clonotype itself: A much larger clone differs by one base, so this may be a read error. The CDR3 bases are TGCAGCGTTGGACTAGCGAGCTACAATGAGCAGTTCTTC. This translates into CSVGLASYNEQFF. The gene calls are TRBV29-1 and TRBJ2-1; TRBD2 agrees at 8 bases. The germline CDR1 and CDR2 sequences are SQVTM and ANQGSEA. With V trimmed by 4 bases and J by 3 bases, 2 bases remained unmatched. The CDR3 loop spans 13 amino acids.

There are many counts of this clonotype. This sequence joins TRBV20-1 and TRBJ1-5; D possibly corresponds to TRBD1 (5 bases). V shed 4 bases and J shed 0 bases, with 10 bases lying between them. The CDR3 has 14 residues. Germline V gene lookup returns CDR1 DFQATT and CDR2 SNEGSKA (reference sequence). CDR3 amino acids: CSATLGVSNQPQHF. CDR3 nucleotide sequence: TGCAGTGCTACGTTAGGGGTTAGCAATCAGCCCCAGCATTTT.

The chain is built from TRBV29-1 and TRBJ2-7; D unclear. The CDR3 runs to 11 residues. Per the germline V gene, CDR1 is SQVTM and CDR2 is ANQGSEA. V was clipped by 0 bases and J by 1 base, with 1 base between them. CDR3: CSVEESYEQYF. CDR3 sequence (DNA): TGCAGCGTTGAAGAGTCCTACGAGCAGTACTTC.

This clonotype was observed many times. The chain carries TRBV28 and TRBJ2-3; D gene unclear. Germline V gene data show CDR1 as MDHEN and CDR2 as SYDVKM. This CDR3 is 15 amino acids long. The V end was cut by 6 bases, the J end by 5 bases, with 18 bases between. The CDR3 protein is CASRPEAPRGDTQYF. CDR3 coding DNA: TGTGCCAGCAGGCCCGAGGCCCCCCGTGGAGATACGCAGTATTTT.